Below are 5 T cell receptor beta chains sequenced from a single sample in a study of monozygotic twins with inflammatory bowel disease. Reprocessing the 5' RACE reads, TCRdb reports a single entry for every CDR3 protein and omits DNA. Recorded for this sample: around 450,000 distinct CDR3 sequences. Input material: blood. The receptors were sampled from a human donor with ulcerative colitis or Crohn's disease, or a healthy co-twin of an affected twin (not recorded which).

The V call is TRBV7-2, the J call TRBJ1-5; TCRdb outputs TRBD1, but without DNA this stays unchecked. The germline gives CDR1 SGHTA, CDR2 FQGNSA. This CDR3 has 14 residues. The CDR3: CASSLAGGNEPQHF.

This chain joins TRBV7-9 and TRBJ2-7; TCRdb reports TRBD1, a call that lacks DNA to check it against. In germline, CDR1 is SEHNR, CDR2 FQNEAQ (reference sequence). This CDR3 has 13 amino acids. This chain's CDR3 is CASAGPLKDEQYF.

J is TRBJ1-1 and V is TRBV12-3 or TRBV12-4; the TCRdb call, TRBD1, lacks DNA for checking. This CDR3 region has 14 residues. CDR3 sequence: CASSPRDRVTEAFF.

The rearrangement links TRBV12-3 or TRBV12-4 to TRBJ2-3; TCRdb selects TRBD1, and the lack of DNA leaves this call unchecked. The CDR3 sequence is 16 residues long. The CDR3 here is CASSFGGGGSTDTQYF.

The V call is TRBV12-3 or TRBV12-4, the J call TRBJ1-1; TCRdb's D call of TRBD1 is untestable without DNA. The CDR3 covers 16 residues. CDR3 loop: CASSFTMTGKGTEAFF.